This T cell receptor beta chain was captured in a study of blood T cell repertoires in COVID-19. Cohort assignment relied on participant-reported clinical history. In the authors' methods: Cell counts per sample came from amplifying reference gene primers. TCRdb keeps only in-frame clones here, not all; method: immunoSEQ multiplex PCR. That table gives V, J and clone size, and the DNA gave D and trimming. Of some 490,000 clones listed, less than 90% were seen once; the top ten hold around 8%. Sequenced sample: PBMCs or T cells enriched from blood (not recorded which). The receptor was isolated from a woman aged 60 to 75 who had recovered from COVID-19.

In DNA, the CDR3 is TGTGCCAGCCAGGGCGCGTTATTCTATGGCTACACCTTC. This codes for CASQGALFYGYTF. The rearrangement joins TRBV19 to TRBJ1-2; TRBD1 might be the D (5 bases). Between the trimmed V and J ends, which lost 9 bases and 4 bases, there was a span of 15 bases. The CDR3 has 13 residues. CDR1 and CDR2 from the germline V gene are LNHDA and SQIVND (reference sequence). The complete variable domain, with remaining parts taken from reference TRBV19 and TRBJ1-2, reads DGGITQSPKYLFRKEGQNVTLSCEQNLNHDAMYWYRQDPGQGLRLIYYSQIVNDFQKGDIAEGYSVSREKKESFPLTVTSAQKNPTAFYLCASQGALFYGYTFGSGTRLTVV.